This note documents a single TCR beta chain sequence. Antigen: not known. The junction and the germline gene differ at one end; a read error may be behind it. TCRdb reprocessed the PCR reads with MiXCR, giving one entry per CDR3 protein. The sample holds 300,000 to 350,000 distinct CDR3 sequences; about 22% are singletons and the top ten take approximately 0.8%. Germline CDR1 SNHLY, CDR2 FYNNEI. The CDR3 has 14 residues. Naive CD8 library inputs spanned roughly 17,000 to 1,100,000 sorted cells and 10%, 30% or 50% RNA. Naive CD8 T cells were FACS-sorted by CD8+CD4-CCR7+CD45RA+ markers. This record comes from a study of molecular identifiers for immune sequencing clone quantification. Study conclusions and caveats: Jurkat TCR RNA from one cell was spiked into approximately 1 million naive cells, and it was reportedly detectable there. In naive cells, clones above 20 RNA copies held under 1% of molecules, whereas in effector cells they held over 98%.

The TCR was taken from a human donor in good health. Some libraries in this study had Jurkat cell RNA spiked in. What was sequenced was naive CD8+ T cells from blood, with Jurkat cell RNA spiked in. Subset noted: FACS-sorted CD8+CD4-CCR7+CD45RA+ naive T cells. The chain is built from TRBV2 and TRBJ1-1; TRBD1 matches 8 bases. The CDR3 reads CASREQGADTGAFF. CDR3 nucleotides: TGTGCCAGCAGGGAGCAGGGGGCGGACACTGGAGCTTTCTTT.